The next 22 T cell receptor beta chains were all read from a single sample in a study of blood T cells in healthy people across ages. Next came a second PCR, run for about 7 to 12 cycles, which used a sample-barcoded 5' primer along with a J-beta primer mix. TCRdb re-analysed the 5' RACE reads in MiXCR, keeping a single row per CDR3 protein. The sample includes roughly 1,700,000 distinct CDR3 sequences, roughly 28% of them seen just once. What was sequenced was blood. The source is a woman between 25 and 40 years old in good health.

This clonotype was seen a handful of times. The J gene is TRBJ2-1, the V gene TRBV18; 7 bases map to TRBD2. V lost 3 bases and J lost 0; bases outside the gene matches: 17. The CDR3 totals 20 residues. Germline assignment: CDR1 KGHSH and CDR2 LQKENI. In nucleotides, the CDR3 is TGTGCCAGCTCACCGAATCAGATGGGTATGCGGGAGATCTCCTACAATGAGCAGTTCTTC. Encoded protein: CASSPNQMGMREISYNEQFF. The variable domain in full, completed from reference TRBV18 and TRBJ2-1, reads NAGVMQNPRHLVRRRGQEARLRCSPMKGHSHVYWYRQLPEEGLKFMVYLQKENIIDESGMPKERFSAEFPKEGPSILRIQQVVRGDSAAYFCASSPNQMGMREISYNEQFFGPGTRLTVL.

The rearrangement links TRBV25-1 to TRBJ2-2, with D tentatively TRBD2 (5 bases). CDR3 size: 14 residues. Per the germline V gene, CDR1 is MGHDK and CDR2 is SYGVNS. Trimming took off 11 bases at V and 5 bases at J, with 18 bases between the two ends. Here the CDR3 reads CASGGVGRTGELFF. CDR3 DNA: TGTGCCTCAGGAGGCGTGGGTAGGACCGGGGAGCTGTTTTTT.

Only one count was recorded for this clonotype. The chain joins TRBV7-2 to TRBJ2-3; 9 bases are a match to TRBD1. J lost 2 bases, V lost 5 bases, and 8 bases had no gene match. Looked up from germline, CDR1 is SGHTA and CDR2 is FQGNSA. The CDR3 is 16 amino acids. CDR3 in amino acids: CASSLGTGSFTDTQYF. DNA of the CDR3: TGTGCCAGCAGCCTTGGGACAGGGAGCTTCACAGATACGCAGTATTTT.

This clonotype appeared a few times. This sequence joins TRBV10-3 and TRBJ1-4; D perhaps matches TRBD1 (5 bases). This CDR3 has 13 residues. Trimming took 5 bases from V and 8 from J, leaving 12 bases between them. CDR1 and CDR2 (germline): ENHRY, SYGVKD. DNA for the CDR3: TGTGCCATCAGTCTCCAGGGAGGGGAAAAACTGTTTTTT. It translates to CAISLQGGEKLFF.

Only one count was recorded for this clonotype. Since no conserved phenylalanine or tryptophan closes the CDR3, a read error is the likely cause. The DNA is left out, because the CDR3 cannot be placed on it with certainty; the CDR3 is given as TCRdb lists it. The CDR3: CSAIKSSIGTGPYERYC. The rearrangement uses TRBV20-1 and TRBJ2-7; TRBD1 was called by the table and not checked on the DNA. The CDR3 contains 17 residues when both ends are counted. Germline values: CDR1 DFQATT, CDR2 SNEGSKA (reference sequence).

CDR3 residues: CSADRREKLFF. In nucleotides, the CDR3 is TGCAGTGCTGATCGAAGAGAAAAACTGTTTTTT. The chain employs TRBV20-1 and TRBJ1-4, with D uncertain. Trimming pared 5 bases from V and 8 bases from J, leaving 9 bases between. CDR1 is DFQATT and CDR2 is SNEGSKA in the germline V gene (reference sequence). This CDR3 has 11 residues.

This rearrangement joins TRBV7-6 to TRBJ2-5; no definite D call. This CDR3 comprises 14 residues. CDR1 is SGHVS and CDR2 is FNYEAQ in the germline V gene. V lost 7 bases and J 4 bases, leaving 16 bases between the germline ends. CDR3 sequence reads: CASTSGSQGETQYF. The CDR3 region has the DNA TGTGCCAGCACCTCCGGGTCCCAAGGAGAGACCCAGTACTTC.

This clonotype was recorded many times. The CDR3 bases are TGTGCCAGCAGCCAGAGACAGGGAGGTAACTATGGCTACACCTTC. Translated, it gives CASSQRQGGNYGYTF. V and J are TRBV3-1 and TRBJ1-2; 7 nucleotides agree with TRBD1. The CDR3 has 15 residues. In germline, CDR1 is LGHDT, CDR2 YNNKEL (reference sequence). The junction had 5 bases not matched to a gene; V was cut back by 3 bases and J by 1 base.

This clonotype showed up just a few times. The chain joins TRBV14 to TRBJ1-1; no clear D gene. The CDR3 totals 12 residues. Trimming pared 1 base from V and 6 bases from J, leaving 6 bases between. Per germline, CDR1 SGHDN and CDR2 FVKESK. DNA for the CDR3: TGTGCCAGCAGCCAAGGGGTCGCTGAAGCTTTCTTT. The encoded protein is CASSQGVAEAFF.

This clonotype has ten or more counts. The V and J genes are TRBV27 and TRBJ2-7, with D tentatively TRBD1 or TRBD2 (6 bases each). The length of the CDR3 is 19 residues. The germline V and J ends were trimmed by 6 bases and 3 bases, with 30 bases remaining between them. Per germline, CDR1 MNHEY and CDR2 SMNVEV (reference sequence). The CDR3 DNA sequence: TGTGCCAGCAGCGGGGGCAGGGGTCAGCCTCTGACTTTACTCTACGAGCAGTACTTC. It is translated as CASSGGRGQPLTLLYEQYF.

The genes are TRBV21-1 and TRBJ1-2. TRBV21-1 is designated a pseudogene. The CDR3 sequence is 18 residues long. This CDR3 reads CASSKLRGPPLGAIGYTF. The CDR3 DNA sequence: TGTGCCAGCAGCAAGCTCCGGGGCCCTCCGCTCGGCGCTATCGGCTACACCTTC.

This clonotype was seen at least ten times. The CDR3 sequence is CASSLPGNTEAFF. The CDR3 DNA follows: TGCGCCAGCAGCCTCCCAGGAAACACTGAAGCTTTCTTT. The chain recombines TRBV5-1 with TRBJ1-1; no clear D gene. There are 13 residues in the CDR3. Germline assignment: CDR1 SGHRS and CDR2 YFSETQ. The V end lost 4 bases, the J end lost 2 bases, and 9 bases lay between the germline ends. The variable domain in full, with the rest retrieved from reference TRBV5-1 and TRBJ1-1, is KAGVTQTPRYLIKTRGQQVTLSCSPISGHRSVSWYQQTPGQGLQFLFEYFSETQRNKGNFPGRFSGRQFSNSRSEMNVSTLELGDSALYLCASSLPGNTEAFFGQGTRLTVV.

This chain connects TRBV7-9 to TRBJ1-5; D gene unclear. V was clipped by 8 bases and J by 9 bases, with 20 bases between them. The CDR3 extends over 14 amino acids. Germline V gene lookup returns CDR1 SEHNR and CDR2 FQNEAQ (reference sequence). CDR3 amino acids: CASCSGSGGWPQHF. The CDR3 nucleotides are TGTGCCAGCTGCTCGGGGAGCGGAGGGTGGCCCCAGCATTTT.

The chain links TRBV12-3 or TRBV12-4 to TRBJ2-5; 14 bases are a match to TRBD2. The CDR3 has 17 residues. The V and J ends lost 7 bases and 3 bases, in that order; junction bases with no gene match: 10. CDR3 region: CASTLEGTSGGKETQYF. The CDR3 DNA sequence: TGTGCCAGCACCTTGGAGGGGACTAGCGGGGGAAAAGAGACCCAGTACTTC.

The CDR3 region is CASSVGQSEAFF. The CDR3 coding sequence is TGTGCCAGCAGTGTAGGACAGTCTGAAGCTTTCTTT. V usage is TRBV25-1 and J usage is TRBJ1-1, with D maybe TRBD1 (6 bases). Looked up from germline, CDR1 is MGHDK and CDR2 is SYGVNS. This CDR3 region has 12 residues. V lost 4 bases and J 6 bases, leaving 9 bases between the germline ends.

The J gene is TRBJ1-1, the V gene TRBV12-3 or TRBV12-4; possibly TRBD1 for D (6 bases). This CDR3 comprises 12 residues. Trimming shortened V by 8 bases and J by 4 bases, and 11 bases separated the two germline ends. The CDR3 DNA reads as TGTGCCAGCTGGGTAGGGGGCACTGAAGCTTTCTTT. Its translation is CASWVGGTEAFF.

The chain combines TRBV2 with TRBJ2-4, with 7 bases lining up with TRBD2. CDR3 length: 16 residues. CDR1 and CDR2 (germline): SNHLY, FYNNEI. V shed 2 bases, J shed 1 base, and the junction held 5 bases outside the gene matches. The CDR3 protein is CASSERTRSAKNIQYF. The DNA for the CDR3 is TGTGCCAGCAGTGAACGGACTAGGAGCGCCAAAAACATTCAGTACTTC.

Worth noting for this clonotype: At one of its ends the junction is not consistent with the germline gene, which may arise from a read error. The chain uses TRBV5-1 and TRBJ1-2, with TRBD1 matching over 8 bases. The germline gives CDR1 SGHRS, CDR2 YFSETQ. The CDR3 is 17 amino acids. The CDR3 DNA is TGCGCCGGCAGCTCGGGGGAGGGACAGGCGAAAAACTATGGCTACACCTTC. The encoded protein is CAGSSGEGQAKNYGYTF.

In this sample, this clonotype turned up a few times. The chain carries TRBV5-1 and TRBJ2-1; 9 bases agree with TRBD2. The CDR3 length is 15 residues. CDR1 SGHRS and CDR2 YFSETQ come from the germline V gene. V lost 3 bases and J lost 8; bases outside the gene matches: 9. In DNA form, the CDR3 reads TGCGCCAGCAGCTGGGGATTAGCGGGAGAGGATGAGCAGTTCTTC. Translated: CASSWGLAGEDEQFF.

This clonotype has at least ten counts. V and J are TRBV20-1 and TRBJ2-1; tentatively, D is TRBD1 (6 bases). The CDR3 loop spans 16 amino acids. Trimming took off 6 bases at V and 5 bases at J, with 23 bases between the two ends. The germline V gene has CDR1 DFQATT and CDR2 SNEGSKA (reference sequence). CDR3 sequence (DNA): TGCAGTGCCTACGGTCACCCGGGACATCAAAACAATGAGCAGTTCTTC. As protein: CSAYGHPGHQNNEQFF.

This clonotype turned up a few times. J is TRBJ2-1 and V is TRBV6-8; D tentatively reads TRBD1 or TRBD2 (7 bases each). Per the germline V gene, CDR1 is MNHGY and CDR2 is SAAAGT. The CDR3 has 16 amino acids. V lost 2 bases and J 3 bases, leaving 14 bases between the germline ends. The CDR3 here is CASSYQGGSNYNEQFF. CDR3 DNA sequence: TGTGCCAGCAGTTACCAGGGGGGGAGCAACTACAATGAGCAGTTCTTC.

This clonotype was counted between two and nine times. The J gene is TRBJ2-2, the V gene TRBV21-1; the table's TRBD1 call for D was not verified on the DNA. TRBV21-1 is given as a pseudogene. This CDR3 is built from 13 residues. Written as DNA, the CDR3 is TGTGCCAGCAGCAAACACAGGACCGGGGAGCTGTTTTTT. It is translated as CASSKHRTGELFF.